Sequencing of this TCR beta chain was carried out in a study of T cells in Graves' hyperthyroidism and ophthalmopathy. As for the study in general: Peripheral blood was collected at initial diagnosis, before any treatment. Study findings and constraints: Blood also carried most thyroid clonotypes expanded above 0.001.

From germline, CDR1 is MNHNS and CDR2 SASEGT. The CDR3 covers 13 residues. V was clipped by 5 bases and J by 7 bases, with 12 bases between them. TCR beta CDR3 region amplification was performed from RNA transcripts. An initial round of RT-PCR targeting the TCR CDR3 relied on the HTBI primer set. TCRdb re-derived calls from the multiplex PCR reads in MiXCR, one entry per CDR3 protein. Of 500,000 to 700,000 distinct CDR3 sequences listed, 16% are singletons. Remarks on this clonotype: Its antigen is as yet unknown.

The study defined stable Graves' hyperthyroidism as no ophthalmopathy progression within 18 months. Each diagnosis was grounded in clinical symptoms, serum thyroxine and TRAb, thyroid ultrasound, and orbital computed tomography. This TCR was sampled from a woman aged 18-29 years with Graves' hyperthyroidism. The sequencing input was blood. This rearrangement joins TRBV6-1 to TRBJ2-1, with a weak D call TRBD1 (6 bases). The CDR3 reads CASSNSGVNEQFF. In DNA, the CDR3 is TGTGCCAGCAGTAATTCAGGGGTAAATGAGCAGTTCTTC.